This T cell receptor beta chain came from a study of T cell responses to AZD1222 COVID-19 vaccine. Study summary: Analysis merged second doses at about 4 or about 12 weeks. Whole-study findings and limits: Only six individuals given AZD1222 were seropositive at baseline. Most donors were white British, females outnumbered males, and clonal diversity was possibly underestimated. Among spike-specific TCRs, nearly half reportedly target unmutated variant regions.

In the case of this clone: The antigen is unknown.

The data were produced by immunoSEQ multiplex PCR, yet TCRdb's version contains in-frame clones alone and is incomplete. The sample includes some 150,000 clones, about nine tenths of them seen just once. Germline values: CDR1 SGHTA, CDR2 FQGTGA. The CDR3 spans 17 residues. The germline V and J ends were trimmed by 5 bases and 4 bases, with 21 bases remaining between them. The rearrangement uses TRBV7-3 and TRBJ2-1, with D possibly TRBD1 on 7 matching bases. Sample: peripheral blood, taken on day 0 of AZD1222 vaccination. The receptor comes from an adult in good health. CDR3 region: CASSKKEGGDSYNEQFF. The CDR3 region has the DNA TGTGCCAGCAGCAAAAAAGAAGGAGGGGACAGTTACAATGAGCAGTTCTTC.